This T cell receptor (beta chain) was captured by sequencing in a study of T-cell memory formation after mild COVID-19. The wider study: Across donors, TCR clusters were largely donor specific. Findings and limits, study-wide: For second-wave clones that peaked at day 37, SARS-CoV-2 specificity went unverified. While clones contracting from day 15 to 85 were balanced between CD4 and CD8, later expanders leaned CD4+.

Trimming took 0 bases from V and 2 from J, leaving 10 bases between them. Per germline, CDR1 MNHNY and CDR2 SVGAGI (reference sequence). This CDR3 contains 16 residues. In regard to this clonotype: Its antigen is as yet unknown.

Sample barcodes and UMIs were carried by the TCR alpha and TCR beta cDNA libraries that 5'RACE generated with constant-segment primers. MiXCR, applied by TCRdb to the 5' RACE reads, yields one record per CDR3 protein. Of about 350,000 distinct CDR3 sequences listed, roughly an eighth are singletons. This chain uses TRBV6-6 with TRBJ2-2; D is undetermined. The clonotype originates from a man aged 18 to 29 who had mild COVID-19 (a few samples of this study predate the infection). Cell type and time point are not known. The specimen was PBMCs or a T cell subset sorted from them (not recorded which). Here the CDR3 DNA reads TGTGCCAGCAGTTACTCGCTAGGGATTAACACCGGGGAGCTGTTTTTT. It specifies CASSYSLGINTGELFF.